This T cell receptor (beta chain) emerged from a study of post-analysis software for immune sequencing data. J gave up 6 bases and V 6 bases, and 5 bases lay outside the gene matches. The CDR3 totals 14 residues. Tagging with unique molecular identifiers was a feature of the TCR beta cDNA libraries. cDNA molecules numbering around 450,000 came from approximately 1 to 10 million T cells. TCRdb reanalysed the PCR reads using MiXCR and keeps one entry per CDR3 protein. The table has hundreds of thousands of distinct CDR3 sequences, 55% to 60% seen once. Points from the study as a whole: Multiple sclerosis patients had significantly lower normalized Chao1 diversity than controls. Patients showed TRBV5-6, TRBV5-1 and TRBV20-1 among five TRBV segments more frequent than in controls. By F measure, strong co-clustering occurred among samples prepared in the same batch.

This clonotype was observed many times. Its antigen is not identified. The receptor was derived from a girl aged 2 to 9 with multiple sclerosis. Sequencing was carried out using blood. V usage is TRBV12-3 or TRBV12-4 and J usage is TRBJ2-1, with 10 bases identical to TRBD2. This CDR3 is CASRAGGPANEQFF. The CDR3, as DNA: TGTGCCAGCAGAGCGGGAGGGCCGGCCAATGAGCAGTTCTTC.